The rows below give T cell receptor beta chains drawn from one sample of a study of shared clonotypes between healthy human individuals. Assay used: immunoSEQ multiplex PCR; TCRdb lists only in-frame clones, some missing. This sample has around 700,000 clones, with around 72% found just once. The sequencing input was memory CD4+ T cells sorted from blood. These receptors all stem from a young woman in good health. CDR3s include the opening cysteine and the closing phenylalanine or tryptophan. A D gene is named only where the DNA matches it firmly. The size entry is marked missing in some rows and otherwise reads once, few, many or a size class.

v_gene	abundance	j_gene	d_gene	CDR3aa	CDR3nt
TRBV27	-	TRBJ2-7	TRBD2	CASRLKTSGTTYEQYF	TGTGCCAGCAGACTCAAGACTAGCGGGACAACCTACGAGCAGTACTTC
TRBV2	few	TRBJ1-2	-	CASSLGTYGYTF	TGTGCCAGCAGTTTGGGAACCTATGGCTACACCTTC
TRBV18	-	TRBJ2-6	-	CASSPGLSTGQGTGANVLTF	TGTGCCAGCTCACCGGGCCTTTCGACAGGTCAAGGTACTGGGGCCAACGTCCTGACTTTC
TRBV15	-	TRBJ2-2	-	CATSRVGARGGELFF	TGTGCCACCAGCAGAGTCGGCGCACGTGGCGGGGAGCTGTTTTTT
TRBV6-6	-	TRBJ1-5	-	CASSPGMDQPQHF	TGTGCCAGCAGCCCCGGGATGGATCAGCCCCAGCATTTT
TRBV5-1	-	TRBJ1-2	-	CASSRDANYGYTF	TGCGCCAGCAGTCGGGACGCTAACTATGGCTACACCTTC
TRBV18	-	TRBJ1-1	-	CASSPSVNTEAFF	TGTGCCAGCTCACCCTCGGTGAACACTGAAGCTTTCTTT
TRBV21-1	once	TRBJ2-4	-	CASLPTSGRAAVAKNIQYF	TGTGCCAGCTTACCGACTAGCGGGAGGGCCGCTGTAGCCAAAAACATTCAGTACTTC
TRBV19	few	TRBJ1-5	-	CASTSWGRGPGQPQHF	TGTGCCAGTACCTCGTGGGGCAGGGGTCCGGGGCAGCCCCAGCATTTT
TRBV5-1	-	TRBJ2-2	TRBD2	CASSLAPTSGRNEIGELFF	TGCGCCAGCAGCTTGGCCCCGACTAGCGGGAGAAATGAGATCGGGGAGCTGTTTTTT
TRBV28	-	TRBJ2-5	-	CASSPSARQETQYF	TGTGCCAGCAGTCCATCCGCCAGACAAGAGACCCAGTACTTC
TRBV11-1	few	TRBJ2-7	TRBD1	CASSLGSLEGASGYEQYF	TGTGCCAGCAGCCTGGGAAGTCTCGAGGGGGCTTCTGGTTACGAGCAGTACTTC
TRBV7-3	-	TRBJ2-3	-	CASSLMRGGATDTQYF	TGTGCCAGCAGCTTAATGAGGGGTGGGGCCACAGATACGCAGTATTTT
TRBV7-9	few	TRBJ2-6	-	CASSGFASRANVLTF	TGTGCCAGCAGCGGGTTCGCTTCGAGGGCCAACGTCCTGACTTTC
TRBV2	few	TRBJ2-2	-	CASSGQSNTGELFF	TGTGCCAGCAGTGGTCAGAGTAACACCGGGGAGCTGTTTTTT